This is a list of T cell receptor beta chains from one sample in a study of blood T cells in healthy people across ages. Each CDR3 protein gets one entry after TCRdb re-called the 5' RACE reads with MiXCR. The table has 850,000 to 1,000,000 distinct CDR3 sequences, roughly 51% seen once; the top ten hold about a fifth. Sequencing was done on a sample of blood. These TCRs come from a woman in her sixties in good health. CDR3s leave out the opening cysteine and the closing phenylalanine or tryptophan. Each record gives: V gene, clone size, D gene, CDR3 protein. The D gene is left open where the match is weak. Clone size is not always given. Where it is, it says once, few, many or a class for expanded clones.

V gene: TRBV7-2
clone size: NA
D gene: NA
CDR3 protein: ASSLYLRQAQH

V gene: TRBV2
clone size: NA
D gene: TRBD1
CDR3 protein: ASSVLTGGRDGYT

V gene: TRBV6-5
clone size: NA
D gene: NA
CDR3 protein: ASTRGNSGANVLT

V gene: TRBV27
clone size: once
D gene: TRBD1
CDR3 protein: ASSLTGTGTTEAF

V gene: TRBV7-9
clone size: NA
D gene: NA
CDR3 protein: ASSFRESGEDTQY

V gene: TRBV6-1
clone size: NA
D gene: NA
CDR3 protein: ASSEISADSPLH

V gene: TRBV27
clone size: NA
D gene: TRBD2
CDR3 protein: ASSLGGAGTSGRGSNIQY

V gene: TRBV11-3
clone size: NA
D gene: TRBD1
CDR3 protein: ASSSHRGKNNEQF

V gene: TRBV6-5
clone size: few
D gene: NA
CDR3 protein: ASSYSGEGSEKLF

V gene: TRBV4-1
clone size: few
D gene: NA
CDR3 protein: ASSQAIRVRGRHNEQF

V gene: TRBV5-4
clone size: NA
D gene: NA
CDR3 protein: ASSLGVTGANYGYT

V gene: TRBV29-1
clone size: NA
D gene: TRBD2
CDR3 protein: SVEWGLAGRPPNTDTQY

V gene: TRBV30
clone size: NA
D gene: NA
CDR3 protein: AWRLQGDTQY

V gene: TRBV10-2
clone size: NA
D gene: NA
CDR3 protein: ASSDRGFNEQF

V gene: TRBV6-5
clone size: NA
D gene: TRBD1
CDR3 protein: ASSVQGARTDTQY

V gene: TRBV20-1
clone size: NA
D gene: NA
CDR3 protein: SARDLAGWVETQY

V gene: TRBV28
clone size: once
D gene: TRBD1
CDR3 protein: ASSSGTGLPEQY

V gene: TRBV29-1
clone size: few
D gene: NA
CDR3 protein: SVMPAGAGEQY